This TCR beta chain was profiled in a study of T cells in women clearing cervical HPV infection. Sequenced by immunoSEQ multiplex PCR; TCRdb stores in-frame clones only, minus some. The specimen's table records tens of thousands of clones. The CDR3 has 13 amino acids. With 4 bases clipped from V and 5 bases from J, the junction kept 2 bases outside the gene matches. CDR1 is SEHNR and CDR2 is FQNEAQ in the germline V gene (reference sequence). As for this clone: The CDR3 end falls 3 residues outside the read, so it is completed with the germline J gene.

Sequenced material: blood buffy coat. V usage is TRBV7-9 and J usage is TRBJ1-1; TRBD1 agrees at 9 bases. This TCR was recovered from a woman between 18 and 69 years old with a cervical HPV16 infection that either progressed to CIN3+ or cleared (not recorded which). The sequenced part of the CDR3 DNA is TGTGCCAGCAGCTATGACAGGGGGACTGAA. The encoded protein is CASSYDRGTE. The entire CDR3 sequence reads CASSYDRGTEAFF.